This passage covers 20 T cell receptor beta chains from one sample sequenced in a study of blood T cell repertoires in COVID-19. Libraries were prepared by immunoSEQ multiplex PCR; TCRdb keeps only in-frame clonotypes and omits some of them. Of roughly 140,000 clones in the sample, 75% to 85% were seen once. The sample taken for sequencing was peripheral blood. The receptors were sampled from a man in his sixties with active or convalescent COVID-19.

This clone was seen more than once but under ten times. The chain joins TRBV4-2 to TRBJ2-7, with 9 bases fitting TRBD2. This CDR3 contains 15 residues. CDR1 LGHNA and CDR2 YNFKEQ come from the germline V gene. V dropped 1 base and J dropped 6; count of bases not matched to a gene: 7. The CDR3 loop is CASSQALAGEGEQYF. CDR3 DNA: TGTGCCAGCAGCCAAGCCTTAGCGGGAGAGGGCGAGCAGTACTTC.

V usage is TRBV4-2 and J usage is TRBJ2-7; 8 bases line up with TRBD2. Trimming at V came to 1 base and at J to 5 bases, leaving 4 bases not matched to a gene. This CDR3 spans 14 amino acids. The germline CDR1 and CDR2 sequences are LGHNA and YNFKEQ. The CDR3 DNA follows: TGTGCCAGCAGCCAAGTCGGGAGGGATGACGAGCAGTACTTC. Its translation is CASSQVGRDDEQYF.

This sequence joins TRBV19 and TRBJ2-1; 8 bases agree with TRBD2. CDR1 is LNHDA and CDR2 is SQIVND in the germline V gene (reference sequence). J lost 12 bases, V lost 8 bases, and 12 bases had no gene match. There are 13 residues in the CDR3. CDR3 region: CASSFPTSGGQFF. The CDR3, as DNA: TGTGCCAGTTCCTTCCCCACTAGCGGTGGGCAGTTCTTC.

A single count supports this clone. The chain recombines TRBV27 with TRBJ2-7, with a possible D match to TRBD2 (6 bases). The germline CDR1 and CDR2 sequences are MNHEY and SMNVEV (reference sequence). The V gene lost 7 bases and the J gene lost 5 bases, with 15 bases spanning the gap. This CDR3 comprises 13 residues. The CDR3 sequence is CASTRLGVDEQYF. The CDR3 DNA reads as TGTGCCAGCACCAGACTAGGAGTCGACGAGCAGTACTTC.

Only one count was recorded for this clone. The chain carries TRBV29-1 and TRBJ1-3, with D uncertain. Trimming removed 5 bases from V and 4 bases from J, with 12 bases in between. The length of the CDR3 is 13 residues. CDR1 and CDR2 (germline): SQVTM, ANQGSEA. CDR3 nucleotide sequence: TGCAGCGTTTCAGCCTCGGGAGGAAACACCATATATTTT. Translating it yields CSVSASGGNTIYF.

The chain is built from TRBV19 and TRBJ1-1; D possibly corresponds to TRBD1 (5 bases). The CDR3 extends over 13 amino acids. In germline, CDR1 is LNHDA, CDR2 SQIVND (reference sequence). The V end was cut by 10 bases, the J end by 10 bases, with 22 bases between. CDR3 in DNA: TGTGCCACTCACCCGGGGGTAGGGCGAAGAGCTTTCTTT. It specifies CATHPGVGRRAFF.

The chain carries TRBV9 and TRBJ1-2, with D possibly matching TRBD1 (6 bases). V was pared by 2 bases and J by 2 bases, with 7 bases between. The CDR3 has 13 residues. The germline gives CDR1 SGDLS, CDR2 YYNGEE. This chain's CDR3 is CASSVDSNYGYTF. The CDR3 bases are TGTGCCAGCAGCGTGGACAGCAACTATGGCTACACCTTC.

The CDR3 spells CASSPFSSEYNEQFF. CDR3 coding DNA: TGTGCCAGCTCACCTTTTTCGAGTGAATACAATGAGCAGTTCTTC. V is TRBV18 and J is TRBJ2-1; D gene uncertain. Germline CDR1 KGHSH, CDR2 LQKENI. The CDR3 is 15 amino acids. Trimming cost V 3 bases and J 4 bases, with 13 bases left between them.

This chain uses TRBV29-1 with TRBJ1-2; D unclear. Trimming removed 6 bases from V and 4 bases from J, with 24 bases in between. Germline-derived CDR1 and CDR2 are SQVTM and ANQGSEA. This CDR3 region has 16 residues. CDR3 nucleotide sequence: TGCAGCGTAGCTTTCGACGGTGGAGGGCTAAGCTATGGCTACACCTTC. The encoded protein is CSVAFDGGGLSYGYTF.

DNA for the CDR3: TGCAGTGCTACCACTAGGGAGACCCAGTACTTC. This sequence encodes CSATTRETQYF. The chain carries TRBV20-1 and TRBJ2-5, with D maybe TRBD2 (5 bases). CDR3 size: 11 residues. V shed 4 bases and J shed 5 bases, with 8 bases lying between them. CDR1 and CDR2 from the germline V gene are DFQATT and SNEGSKA (reference sequence).

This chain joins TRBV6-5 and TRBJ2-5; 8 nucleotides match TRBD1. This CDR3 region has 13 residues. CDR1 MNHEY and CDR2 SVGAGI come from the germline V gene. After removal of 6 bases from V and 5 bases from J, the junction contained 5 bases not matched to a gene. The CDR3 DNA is TGTGCCAGCAGAGGACAGGGACGGGAGACCCAGTACTTC. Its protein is CASRGQGRETQYF.

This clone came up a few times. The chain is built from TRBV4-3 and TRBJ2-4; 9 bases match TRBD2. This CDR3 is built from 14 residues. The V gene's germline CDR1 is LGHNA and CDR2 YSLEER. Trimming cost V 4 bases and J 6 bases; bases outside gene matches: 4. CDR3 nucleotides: TGCGCCAGCAGCCCCGGGACTAGCACAAACATTCAGTACTTC. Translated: CASSPGTSTNIQYF.

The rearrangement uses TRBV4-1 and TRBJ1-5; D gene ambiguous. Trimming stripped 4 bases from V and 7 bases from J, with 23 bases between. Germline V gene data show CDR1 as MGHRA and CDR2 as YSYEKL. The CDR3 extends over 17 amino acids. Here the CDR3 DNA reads TGCGCCAGCAGCCTCGCCCCGGACTCCGAGCGGCGGCAGCCCCAGCATTTT. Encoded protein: CASSLAPDSERRQPQHF.

CDR3 coding DNA: TGTGCCAGCAGTTCCCCAAGCGGGAGTACTGAGCAGTTCTTC. It encodes CASSSPSGSTEQFF. The J gene is TRBJ2-1, the V gene TRBV6-2 or TRBV6-3; 8 bases map to TRBD2. Trimming took 4 bases from V and 9 from J; bases not matched to a gene: 8. This CDR3 spans 14 amino acids. Per germline, CDR1 MNHEY and CDR2 SVGEGT.

The CDR3 reads CASSLGTALGPGELFF. The CDR3 DNA reads as TGCGCCAGCAGCCTTGGGACAGCCCTAGGTCCCGGGGAGCTGTTTTTT. This chain uses TRBV4-1 with TRBJ2-2; 7 bases are a match to TRBD1. The length of the CDR3 is 16 residues. The V segment lost 4 bases and the J segment 6 bases; nucleotides outside the gene matches: 11. From germline, CDR1 is MGHRA and CDR2 YSYEKL.

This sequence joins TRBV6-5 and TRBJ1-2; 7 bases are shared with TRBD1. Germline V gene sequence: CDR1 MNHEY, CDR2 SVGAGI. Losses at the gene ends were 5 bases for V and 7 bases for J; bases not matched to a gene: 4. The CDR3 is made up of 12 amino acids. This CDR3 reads CASSQRQGGYTF. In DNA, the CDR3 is TGTGCCAGCAGTCAACGACAGGGTGGCTACACCTTC.

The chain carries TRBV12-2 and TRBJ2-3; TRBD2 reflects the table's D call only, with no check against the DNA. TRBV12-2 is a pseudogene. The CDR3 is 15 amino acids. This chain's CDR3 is CASRLEREGTDTQYF. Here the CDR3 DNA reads TGTGCAAGTCGCCTTGAGCGGGAGGGAACAGATACGCAGTATTTT.

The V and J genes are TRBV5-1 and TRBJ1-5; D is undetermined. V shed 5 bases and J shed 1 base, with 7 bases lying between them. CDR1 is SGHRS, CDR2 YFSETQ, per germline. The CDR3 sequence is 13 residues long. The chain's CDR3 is CASSPLSNQPQHF. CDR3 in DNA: TGCGCCAGCAGTCCCTTGAGCAATCAGCCCCAGCATTTT.

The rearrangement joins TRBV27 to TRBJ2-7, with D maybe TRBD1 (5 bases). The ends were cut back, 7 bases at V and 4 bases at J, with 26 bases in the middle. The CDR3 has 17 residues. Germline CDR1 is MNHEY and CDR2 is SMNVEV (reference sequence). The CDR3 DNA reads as TGTGCCAGCAAGGGCAGGGCTGAACCAACCGCAACATACGAGCAGTACTTC. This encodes CASKGRAEPTATYEQYF.

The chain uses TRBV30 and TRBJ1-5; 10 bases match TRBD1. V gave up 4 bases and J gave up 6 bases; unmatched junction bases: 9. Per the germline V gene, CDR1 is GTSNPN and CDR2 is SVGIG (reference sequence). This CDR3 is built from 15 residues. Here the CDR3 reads CAWNKAGQGSQPQHF. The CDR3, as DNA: TGTGCCTGGAATAAAGCGGGACAGGGGAGTCAGCCCCAGCATTTT.